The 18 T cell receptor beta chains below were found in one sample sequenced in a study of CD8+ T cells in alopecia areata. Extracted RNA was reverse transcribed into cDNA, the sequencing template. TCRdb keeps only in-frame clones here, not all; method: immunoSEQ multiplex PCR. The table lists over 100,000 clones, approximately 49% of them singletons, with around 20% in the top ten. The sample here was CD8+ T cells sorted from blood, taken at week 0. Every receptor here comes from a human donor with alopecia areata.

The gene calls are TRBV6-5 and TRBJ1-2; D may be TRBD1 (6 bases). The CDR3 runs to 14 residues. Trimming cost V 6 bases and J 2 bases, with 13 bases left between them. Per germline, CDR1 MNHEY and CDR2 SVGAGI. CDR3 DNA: TGTGCCAGCAGAGGGGACACCATAAACTATGGCTACACCTTC. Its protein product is CASRGDTINYGYTF.

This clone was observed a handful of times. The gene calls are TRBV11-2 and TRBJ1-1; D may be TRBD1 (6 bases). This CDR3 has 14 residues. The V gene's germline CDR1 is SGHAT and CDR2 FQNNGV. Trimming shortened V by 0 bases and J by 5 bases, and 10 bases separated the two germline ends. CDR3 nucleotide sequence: TGTGCCAGCAGCTTAGACAGGGGTGGGACTGAAGCTTTCTTT. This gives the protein CASSLDRGGTEAFF. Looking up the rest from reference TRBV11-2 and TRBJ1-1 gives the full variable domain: EAGVAQSPRYKIIEKRQSVAFWCNPISGHATLYWYQQILGQGPKLLIQFQNNGVVDDSQLPKDRFSAERLKGVDSTLKIQPAKLEDSAVYLCASSLDRGGTEAFFGQGTRLTVV.

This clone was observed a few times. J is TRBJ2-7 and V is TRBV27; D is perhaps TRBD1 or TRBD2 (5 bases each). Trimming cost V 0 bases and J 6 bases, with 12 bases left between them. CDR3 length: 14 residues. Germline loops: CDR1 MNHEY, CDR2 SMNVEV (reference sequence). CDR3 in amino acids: CASSLSFGASEQYF. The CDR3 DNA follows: TGTGCCAGCAGTTTATCTTTCGGGGCTTCCGAGCAGTACTTC.

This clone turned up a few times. For the CDR3, the DNA is TGCGCCAGCAGCTCATTACCCCTGGGCACTGAAGCTTTCTTT. As protein: CASSSLPLGTEAFF. The chain couples TRBV5-1 to TRBJ1-1; unclear D gene. V shed 3 bases and J shed 4 bases, with 13 bases lying between them. The germline gives CDR1 SGHRS, CDR2 YFSETQ. The CDR3 loop spans 14 amino acids. Looking up the rest from reference TRBV5-1 and TRBJ1-1 gives the full variable domain: KAGVTQTPRYLIKTRGQQVTLSCSPISGHRSVSWYQQTPGQGLQFLFEYFSETQRNKGNFPGRFSGRQFSNSRSEMNVSTLELGDSALYLCASSSLPLGTEAFFGQGTRLTVV.

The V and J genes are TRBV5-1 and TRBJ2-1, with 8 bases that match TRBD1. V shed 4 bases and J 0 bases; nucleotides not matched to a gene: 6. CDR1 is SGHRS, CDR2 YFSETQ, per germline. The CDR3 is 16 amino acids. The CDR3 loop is CASSADRVFSYNEQFF. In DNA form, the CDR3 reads TGCGCCAGCAGCGCGGACAGGGTTTTCTCCTACAATGAGCAGTTCTTC.

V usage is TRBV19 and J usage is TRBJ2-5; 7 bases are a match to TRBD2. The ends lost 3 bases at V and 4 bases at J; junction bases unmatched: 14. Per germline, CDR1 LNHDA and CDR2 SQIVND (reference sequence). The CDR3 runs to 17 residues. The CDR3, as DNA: TGTGCCAGTAGTATGGGAGCCGGGACTACCGTGGGAGAGACCCAGTACTTC. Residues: CASSMGAGTTVGETQYF.

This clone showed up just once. CDR3 sequence (DNA): TGTGCCAGCAGCGTACGAACTGCCGGGGGGGATACGCAGTATTTT. It is translated as CASSVRTAGGDTQYF. The V call is TRBV13, the J call TRBJ2-3, with 7 bases matching TRBD2. V was pared by 5 bases and J by 6 bases, with 11 bases of the junction left unmatched. CDR1 is PRHDT, CDR2 FYEKMQ, per germline (reference sequence). The CDR3 runs to 15 residues.

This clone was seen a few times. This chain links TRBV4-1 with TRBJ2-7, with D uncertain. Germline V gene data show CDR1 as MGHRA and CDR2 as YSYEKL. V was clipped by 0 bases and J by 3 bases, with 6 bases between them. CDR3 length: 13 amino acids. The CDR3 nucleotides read TGCGCCAGCAGCCAAGACTATGACTACGAGCAGTACTTC. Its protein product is CASSQDYDYEQYF.

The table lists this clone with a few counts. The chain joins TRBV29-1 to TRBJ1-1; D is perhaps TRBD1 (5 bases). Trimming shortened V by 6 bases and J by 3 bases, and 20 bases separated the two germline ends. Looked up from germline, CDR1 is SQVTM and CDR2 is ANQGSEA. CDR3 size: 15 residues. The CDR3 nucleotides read TGCAGCGTCCCCGGTCGGGGCAAAAGAGACACTGAAGCTTTCTTT. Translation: CSVPGRGKRDTEAFF.

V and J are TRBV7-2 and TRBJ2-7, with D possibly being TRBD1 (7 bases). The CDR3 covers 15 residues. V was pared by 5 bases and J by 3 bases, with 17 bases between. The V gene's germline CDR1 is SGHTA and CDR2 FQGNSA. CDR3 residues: CASSAGQPAYYEQYF. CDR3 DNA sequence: TGTGCCAGCAGCGCGGGACAGCCCGCCTACTACGAGCAGTACTTC.

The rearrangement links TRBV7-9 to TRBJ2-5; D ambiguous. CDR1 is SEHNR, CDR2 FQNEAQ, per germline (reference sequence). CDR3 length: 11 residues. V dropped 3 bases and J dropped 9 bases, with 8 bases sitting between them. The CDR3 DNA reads TGTGCCAGCAGCTTCTCCGACCCCCAGTACTTC. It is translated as CASSFSDPQYF.

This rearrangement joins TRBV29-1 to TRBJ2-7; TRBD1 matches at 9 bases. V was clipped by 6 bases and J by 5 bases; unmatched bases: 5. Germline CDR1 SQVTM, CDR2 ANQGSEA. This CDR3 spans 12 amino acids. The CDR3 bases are TGCAGCGTCCTGGGACAGGGCGACGAGCAGTACTTC. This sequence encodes CSVLGQGDEQYF.

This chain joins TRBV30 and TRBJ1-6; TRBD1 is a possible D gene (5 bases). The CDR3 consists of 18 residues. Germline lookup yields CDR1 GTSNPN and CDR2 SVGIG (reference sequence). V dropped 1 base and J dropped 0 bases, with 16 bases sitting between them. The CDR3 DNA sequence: TGTGCCTGGAGTGCCGGGGGTGATAGGGGCTCCTATAATTCACCCCTCCACTTT. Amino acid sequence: CAWSAGGDRGSYNSPLHF.

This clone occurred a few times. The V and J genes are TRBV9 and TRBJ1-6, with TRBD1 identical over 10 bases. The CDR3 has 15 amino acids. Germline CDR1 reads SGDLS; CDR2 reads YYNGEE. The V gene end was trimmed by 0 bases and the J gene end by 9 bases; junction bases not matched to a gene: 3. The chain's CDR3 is CASSVADRGSSPLHF. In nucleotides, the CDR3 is TGTGCCAGCAGCGTAGCGGACAGGGGGAGTTCACCCCTCCACTTT.

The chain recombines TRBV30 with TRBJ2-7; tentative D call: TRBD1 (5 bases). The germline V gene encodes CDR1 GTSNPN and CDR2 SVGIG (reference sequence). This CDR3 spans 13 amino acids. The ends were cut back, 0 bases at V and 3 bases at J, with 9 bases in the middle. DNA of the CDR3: TGTGCCTGGAGTGTCGGCAGGGACTACGAGCAGTACTTC. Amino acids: CAWSVGRDYEQYF.

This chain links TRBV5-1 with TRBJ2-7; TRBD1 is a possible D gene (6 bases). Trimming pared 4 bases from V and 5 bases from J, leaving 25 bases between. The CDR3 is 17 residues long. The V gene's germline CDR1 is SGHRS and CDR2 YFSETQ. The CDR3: CASSTRQGGWRWDEQYF. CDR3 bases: TGCGCCAGCAGCACCAGGCAAGGGGGTTGGAGGTGGGACGAGCAGTACTTC.

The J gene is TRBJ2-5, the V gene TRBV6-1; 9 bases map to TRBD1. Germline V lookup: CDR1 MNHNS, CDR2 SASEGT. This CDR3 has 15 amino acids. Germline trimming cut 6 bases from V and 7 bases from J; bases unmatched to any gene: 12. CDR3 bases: TGTGCCAGCAGCTCCCGGGACAGGGCGTCCGTGACCCAGTACTTC. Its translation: CASSSRDRASVTQYF.

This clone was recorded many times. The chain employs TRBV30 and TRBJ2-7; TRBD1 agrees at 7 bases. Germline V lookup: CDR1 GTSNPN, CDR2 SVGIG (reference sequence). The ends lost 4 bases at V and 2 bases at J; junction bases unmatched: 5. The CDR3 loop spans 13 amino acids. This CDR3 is CAWNPTGTYEQYF. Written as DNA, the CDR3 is TGTGCCTGGAATCCGACAGGGACCTACGAGCAGTACTTC.